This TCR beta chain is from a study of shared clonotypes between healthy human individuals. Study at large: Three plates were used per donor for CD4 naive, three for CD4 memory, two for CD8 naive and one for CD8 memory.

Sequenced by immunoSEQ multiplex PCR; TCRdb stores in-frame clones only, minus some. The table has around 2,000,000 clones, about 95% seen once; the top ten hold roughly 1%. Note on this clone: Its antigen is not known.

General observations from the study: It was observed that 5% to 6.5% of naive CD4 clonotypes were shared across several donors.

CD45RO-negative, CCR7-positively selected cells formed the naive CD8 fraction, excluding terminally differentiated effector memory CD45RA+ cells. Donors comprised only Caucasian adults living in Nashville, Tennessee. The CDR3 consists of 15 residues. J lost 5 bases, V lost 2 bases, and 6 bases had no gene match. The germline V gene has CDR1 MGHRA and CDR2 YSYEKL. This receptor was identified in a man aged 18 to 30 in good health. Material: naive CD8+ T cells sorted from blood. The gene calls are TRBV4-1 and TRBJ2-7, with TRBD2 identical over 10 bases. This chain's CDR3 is CASSQRAGGVDEQYF. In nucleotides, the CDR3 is TGCGCCAGCAGCCAACGAGCGGGAGGGGTAGACGAGCAGTACTTC.